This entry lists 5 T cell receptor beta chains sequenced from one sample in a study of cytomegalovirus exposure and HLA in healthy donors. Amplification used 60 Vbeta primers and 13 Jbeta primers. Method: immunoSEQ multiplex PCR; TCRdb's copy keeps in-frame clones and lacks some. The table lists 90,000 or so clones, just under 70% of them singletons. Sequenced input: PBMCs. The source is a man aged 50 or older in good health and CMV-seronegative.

The CDR3 nucleotides are TGTGCCATCAGTACTGACAGGGGGTCAGTAGACTATGGCTACACCTTC. Encoded protein: CAISTDRGSVDYGYTF. The chain links TRBV10-3 to TRBJ1-2, with 9 bases identical to TRBD1. Germline-derived CDR1 and CDR2 are ENHRY and SYGVKD. CDR3 length equals 16 residues. V shed 5 bases, J shed 3 bases, and the junction held 10 bases outside the gene matches.

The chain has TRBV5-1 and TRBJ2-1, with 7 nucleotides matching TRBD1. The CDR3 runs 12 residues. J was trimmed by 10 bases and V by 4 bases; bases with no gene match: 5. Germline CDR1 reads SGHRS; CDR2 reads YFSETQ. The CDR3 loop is CASSTTGNEQFF. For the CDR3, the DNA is TGCGCCAGCAGCACGACAGGGAACGAGCAGTTCTTC.

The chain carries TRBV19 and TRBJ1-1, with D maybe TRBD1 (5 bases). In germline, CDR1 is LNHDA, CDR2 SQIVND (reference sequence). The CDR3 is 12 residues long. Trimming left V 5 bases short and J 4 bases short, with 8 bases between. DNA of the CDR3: TGTGCCAGTAGTGACAGAAGCACTGAAGCTTTCTTT. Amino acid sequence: CASSDRSTEAFF.

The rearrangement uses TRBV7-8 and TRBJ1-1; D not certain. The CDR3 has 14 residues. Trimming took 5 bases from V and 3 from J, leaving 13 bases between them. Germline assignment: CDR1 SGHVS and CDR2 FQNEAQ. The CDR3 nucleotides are TGTGCCAGCAGCCCCGGGATTAGGGACACTGAAGCTTTCTTT. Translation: CASSPGIRDTEAFF.

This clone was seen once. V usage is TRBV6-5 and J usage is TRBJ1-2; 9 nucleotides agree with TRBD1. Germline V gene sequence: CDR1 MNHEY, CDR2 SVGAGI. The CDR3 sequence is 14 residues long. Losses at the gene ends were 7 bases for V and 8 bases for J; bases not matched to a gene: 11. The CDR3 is CASTPTGGAGGYTF. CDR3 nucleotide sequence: TGTGCCAGCACGCCAACAGGGGGCGCAGGGGGCTACACCTTC.